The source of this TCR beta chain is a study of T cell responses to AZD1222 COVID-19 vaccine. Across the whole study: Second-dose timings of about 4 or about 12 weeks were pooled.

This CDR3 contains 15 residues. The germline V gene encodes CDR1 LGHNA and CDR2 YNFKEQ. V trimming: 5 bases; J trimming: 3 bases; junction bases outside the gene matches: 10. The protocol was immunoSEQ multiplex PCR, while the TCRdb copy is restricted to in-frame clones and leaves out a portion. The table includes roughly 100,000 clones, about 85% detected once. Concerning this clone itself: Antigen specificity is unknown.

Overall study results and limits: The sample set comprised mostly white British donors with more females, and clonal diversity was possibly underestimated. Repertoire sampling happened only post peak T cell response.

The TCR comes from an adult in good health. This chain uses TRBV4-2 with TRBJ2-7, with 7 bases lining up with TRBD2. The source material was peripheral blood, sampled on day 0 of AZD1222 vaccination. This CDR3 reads CASSAEMASGYEQYF. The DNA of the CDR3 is TGTGCCAGCAGCGCAGAGATGGCTAGCGGCTACGAGCAGTACTTC.